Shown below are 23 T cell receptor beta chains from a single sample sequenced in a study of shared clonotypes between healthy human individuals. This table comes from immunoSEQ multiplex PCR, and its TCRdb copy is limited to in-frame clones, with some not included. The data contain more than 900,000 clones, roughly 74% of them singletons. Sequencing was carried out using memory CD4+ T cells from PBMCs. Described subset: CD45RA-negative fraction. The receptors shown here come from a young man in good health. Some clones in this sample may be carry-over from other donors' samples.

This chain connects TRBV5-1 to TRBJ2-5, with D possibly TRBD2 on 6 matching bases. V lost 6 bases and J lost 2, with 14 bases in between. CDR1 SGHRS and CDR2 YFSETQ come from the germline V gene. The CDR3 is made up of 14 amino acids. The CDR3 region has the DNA TGCGCCAGCACAAGTGGGGGAGGTCAAGAGACCCAGTACTTC. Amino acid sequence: CASTSGGGQETQYF.

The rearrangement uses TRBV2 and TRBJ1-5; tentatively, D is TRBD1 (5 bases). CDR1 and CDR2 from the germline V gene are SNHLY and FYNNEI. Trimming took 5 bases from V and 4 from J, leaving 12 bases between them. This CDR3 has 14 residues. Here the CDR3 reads CASSMGQLNQPQHF. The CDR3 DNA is TGTGCCAGCAGTATGGGGCAGCTTAATCAGCCCCAGCATTTT.

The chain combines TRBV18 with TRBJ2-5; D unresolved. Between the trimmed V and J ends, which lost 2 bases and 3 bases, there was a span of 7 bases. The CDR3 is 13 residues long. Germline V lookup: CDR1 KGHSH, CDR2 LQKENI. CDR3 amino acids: CASSPNMEETQYF. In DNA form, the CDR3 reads TGTGCCAGCTCACCAAATATGGAAGAGACCCAGTACTTC.

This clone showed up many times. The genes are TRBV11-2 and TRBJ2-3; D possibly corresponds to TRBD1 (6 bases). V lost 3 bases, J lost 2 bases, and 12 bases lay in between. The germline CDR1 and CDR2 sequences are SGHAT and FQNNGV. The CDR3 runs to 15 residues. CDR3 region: CASSLPTGNTDTQYF. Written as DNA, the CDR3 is TGTGCCAGCAGCTTGCCGACAGGAAACACAGATACGCAGTATTTT. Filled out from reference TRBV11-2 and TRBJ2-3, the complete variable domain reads EAGVAQSPRYKIIEKRQSVAFWCNPISGHATLYWYQQILGQGPKLLIQFQNNGVVDDSQLPKDRFSAERLKGVDSTLKIQPAKLEDSAVYLCASSLPTGNTDTQYFGPGTRLTVL.

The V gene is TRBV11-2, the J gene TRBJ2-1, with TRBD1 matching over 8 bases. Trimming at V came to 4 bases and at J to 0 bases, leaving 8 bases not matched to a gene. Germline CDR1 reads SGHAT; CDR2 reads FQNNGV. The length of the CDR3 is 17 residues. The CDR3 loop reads CASSSTTGALSYNEQFF. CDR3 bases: TGTGCCAGCAGCTCAACGACAGGGGCACTCTCCTACAATGAGCAGTTCTTC. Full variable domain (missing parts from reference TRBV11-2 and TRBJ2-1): EAGVAQSPRYKIIEKRQSVAFWCNPISGHATLYWYQQILGQGPKLLIQFQNNGVVDDSQLPKDRFSAERLKGVDSTLKIQPAKLEDSAVYLCASSSTTGALSYNEQFFGPGTRLTVL.

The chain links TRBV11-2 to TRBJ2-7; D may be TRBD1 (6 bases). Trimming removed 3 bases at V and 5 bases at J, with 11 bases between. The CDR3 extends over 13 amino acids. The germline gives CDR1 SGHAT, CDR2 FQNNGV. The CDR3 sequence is CASSFRRGDEQYF. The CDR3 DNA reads TGTGCCAGCAGCTTCCGCAGGGGCGACGAGCAGTACTTC.

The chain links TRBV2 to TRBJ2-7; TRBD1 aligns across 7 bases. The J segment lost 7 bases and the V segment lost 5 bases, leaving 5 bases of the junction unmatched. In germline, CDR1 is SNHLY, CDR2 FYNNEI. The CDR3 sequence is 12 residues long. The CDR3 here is CASSSRGLEQYF. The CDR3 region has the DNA TGTGCCAGCAGTTCAAGGGGGCTGGAGCAGTACTTC.

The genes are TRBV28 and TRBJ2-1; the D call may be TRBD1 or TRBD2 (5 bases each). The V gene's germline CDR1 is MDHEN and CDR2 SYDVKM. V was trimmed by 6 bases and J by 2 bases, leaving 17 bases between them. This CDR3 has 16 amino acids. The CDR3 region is CASRPSGTSAYNEQFF. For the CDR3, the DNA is TGTGCCAGCAGGCCGTCTGGGACCAGCGCCTACAATGAGCAGTTCTTC.

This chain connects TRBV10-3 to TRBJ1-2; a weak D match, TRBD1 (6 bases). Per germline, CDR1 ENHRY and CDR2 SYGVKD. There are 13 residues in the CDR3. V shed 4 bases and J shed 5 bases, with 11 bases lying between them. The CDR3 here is CAISGGGAYGYTF. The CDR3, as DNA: TGTGCCATCAGTGGAGGGGGGGCGTATGGCTACACCTTC.

Written as DNA, the CDR3 is TGTGCCAGCAGCTCGCCGGGACAGGGGTTCACTGAAGCTTTCTTT. Translation: CASSSPGQGFTEAFF. This rearrangement joins TRBV5-6 to TRBJ1-1; 10 nucleotides align to TRBD1. Germline V lookup: CDR1 SGHDT, CDR2 YYEEEE. This CDR3 region has 15 residues. Losses at the gene ends were 3 bases for V and 4 bases for J; bases not matched to a gene: 6.

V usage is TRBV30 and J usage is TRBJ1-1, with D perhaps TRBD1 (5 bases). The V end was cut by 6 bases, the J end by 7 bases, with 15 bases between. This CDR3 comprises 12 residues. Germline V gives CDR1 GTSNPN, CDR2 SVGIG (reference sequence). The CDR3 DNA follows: TGTGCCTGTAAGGGCGGGGGAAGTGAAGCTTTCTTT. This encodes CACKGGGSEAFF.

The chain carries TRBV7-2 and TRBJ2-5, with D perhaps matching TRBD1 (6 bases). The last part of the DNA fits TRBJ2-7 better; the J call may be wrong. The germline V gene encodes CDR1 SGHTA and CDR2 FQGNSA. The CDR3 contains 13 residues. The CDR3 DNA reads TGTGCCAGCAGGGGTCAGGGGTCCCACGAGCAGTACTTC. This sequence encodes CASRGQGSHEQYF.

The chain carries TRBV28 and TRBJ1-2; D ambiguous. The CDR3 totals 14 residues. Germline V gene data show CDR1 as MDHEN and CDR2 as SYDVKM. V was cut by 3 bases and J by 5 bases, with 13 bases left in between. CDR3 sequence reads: CASSLLRQDYGYTF. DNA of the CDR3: TGTGCCAGCAGTTTGCTTAGGCAGGATTATGGCTACACCTTC.

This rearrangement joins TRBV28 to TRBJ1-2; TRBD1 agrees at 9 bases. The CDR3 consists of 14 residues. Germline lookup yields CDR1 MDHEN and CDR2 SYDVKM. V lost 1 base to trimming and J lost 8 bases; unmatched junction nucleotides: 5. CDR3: CASSLSQGARGYTF. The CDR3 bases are TGTGCCAGCAGTTTATCACAGGGGGCGCGGGGCTACACCTTC.

This chain's CDR3 is CASSEWDGANGYTF. The CDR3 nucleotides are TGTGCCAGCAGTGAGTGGGACGGAGCAAATGGCTACACCTTC. The V call is TRBV2, the J call TRBJ1-2, with D maybe TRBD1 (5 bases). From germline, CDR1 is SNHLY and CDR2 FYNNEI. V was trimmed by 3 bases and J by 6 bases, leaving 14 bases between them. The CDR3 contains 14 residues.

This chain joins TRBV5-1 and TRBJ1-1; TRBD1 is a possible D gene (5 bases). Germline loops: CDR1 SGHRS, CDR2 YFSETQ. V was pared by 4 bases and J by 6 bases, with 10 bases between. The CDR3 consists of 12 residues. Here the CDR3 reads CASSVRGAEAFF. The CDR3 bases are TGCGCCAGCAGCGTTCGAGGGGCTGAAGCTTTCTTT.

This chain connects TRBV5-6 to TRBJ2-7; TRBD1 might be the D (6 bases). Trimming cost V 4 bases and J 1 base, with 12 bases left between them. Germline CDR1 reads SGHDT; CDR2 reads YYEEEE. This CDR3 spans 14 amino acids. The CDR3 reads CASSIDRTSYEQYF. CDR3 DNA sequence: TGTGCCAGCAGCATTGACAGGACGTCCTACGAGCAGTACTTC.

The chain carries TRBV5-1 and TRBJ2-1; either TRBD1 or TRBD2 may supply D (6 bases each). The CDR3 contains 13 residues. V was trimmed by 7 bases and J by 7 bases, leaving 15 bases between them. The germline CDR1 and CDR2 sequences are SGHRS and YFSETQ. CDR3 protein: CASGTQGRNEQFF. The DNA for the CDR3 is TGCGCCAGCGGGACGCAGGGGAGGAATGAGCAGTTCTTC.

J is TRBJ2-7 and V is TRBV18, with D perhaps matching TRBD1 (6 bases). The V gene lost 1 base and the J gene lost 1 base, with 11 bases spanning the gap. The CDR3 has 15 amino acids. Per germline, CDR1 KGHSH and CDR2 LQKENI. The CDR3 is CASSPQSGASYEQYF. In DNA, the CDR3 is TGTGCCAGCTCACCACAGTCAGGGGCATCCTACGAGCAGTACTTC.

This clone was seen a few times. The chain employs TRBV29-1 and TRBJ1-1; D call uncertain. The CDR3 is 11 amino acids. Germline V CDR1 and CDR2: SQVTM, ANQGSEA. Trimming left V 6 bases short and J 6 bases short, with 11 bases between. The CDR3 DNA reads TGCAGCGTCGATGGTTGGCCTGAAGCTTTCTTT. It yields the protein CSVDGWPEAFF.

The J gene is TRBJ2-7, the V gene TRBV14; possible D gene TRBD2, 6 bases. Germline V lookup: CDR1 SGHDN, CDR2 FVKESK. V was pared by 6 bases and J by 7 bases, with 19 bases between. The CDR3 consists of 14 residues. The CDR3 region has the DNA TGTGCCAGCAGTCCCGGACTACTCTCTTGGGAGCAGTACTTC. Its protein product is CASSPGLLSWEQYF.

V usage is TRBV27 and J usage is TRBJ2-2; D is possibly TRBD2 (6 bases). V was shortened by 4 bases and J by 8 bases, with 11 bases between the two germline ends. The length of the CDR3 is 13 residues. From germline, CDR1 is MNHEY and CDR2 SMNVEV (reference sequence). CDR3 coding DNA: TGTGCCAGCAGTTGGGGACTTAGGGGGGAGCTGTTTTTT. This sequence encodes CASSWGLRGELFF.

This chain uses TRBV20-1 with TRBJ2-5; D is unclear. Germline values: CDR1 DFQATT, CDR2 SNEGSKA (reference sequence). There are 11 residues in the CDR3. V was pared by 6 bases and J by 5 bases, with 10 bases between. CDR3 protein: CSALTAETQYF. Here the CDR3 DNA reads TGCAGTGCACTAACGGCGGAGACCCAGTACTTC.